This T cell receptor (beta chain) was observed in a study of T-cell memory formation after mild COVID-19. General study findings and limits: The pre-infection memory compartment contained some responding clones, suggesting cross-reactive memory joined.

The sample holds a few counts of this clonotype. Antigen: not known. A single record per CDR3 protein comes from TCRdb applying MiXCR to the 5' RACE reads. The sample holds 200,000 to 300,000 distinct CDR3 sequences, around a tenth seen once. Deletions cut 4 bases from V and 0 bases from J, with 9 bases between. CDR3 size: 14 residues. Germline V gene lookup returns CDR1 MGHRA and CDR2 YSYEKL. Sequencing input: PBMCs or a T cell subset sorted from them (not recorded which). The receptor comes from a young man who had mild COVID-19 (a few samples of this study predate the infection). Cell type and time point are not known. The chain uses TRBV4-1 and TRBJ1-1, with D maybe TRBD1 (5 bases). The CDR3 nucleotides are TGCGCCAGCAGCCCAAACAGGCTGAACACTGAAGCTTTCTTT. Translating gives CASSPNRLNTEAFF.